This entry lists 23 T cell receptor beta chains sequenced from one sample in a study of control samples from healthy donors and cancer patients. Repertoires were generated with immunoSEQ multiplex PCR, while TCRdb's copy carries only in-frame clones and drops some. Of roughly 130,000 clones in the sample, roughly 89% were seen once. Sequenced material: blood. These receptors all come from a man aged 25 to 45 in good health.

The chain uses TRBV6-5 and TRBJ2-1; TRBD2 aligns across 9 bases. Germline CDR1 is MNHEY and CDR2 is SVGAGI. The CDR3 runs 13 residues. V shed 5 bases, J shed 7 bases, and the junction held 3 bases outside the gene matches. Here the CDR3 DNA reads TGTGCCAGCAGTAGGCTAGCGGGAAATGAGCAGTTCTTC. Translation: CASSRLAGNEQFF.

In DNA, the CDR3 is TGTGCCAGCAGTCGACGGGGGGTTAGCAATCAGCCCCAGCATTTT. Protein: CASSRRGVSNQPQHF. V is TRBV2 and J is TRBJ1-5; TRBD1 might be the D (5 bases). The CDR3 is 15 residues long. Trimming pared 5 bases from V and 0 bases from J, leaving 11 bases between. CDR1 is SNHLY and CDR2 is FYNNEI in the germline V gene.

This CDR3 reads CAWSVWGSNQPQHF. In DNA form, the CDR3 reads TGTGCCTGGAGTGTATGGGGTTCCAATCAGCCCCAGCATTTT. The genes are TRBV30 and TRBJ1-5; D is uncertain. The ends were cut back, 0 bases at V and 3 bases at J, with 9 bases in the middle. The CDR3 has 14 residues. Germline V gene lookup returns CDR1 GTSNPN and CDR2 SVGIG (reference sequence).

The CDR3 protein is CASSSQETQYF. CDR3 DNA sequence: TGTGCCAGCAGCTCCCAAGAGACCCAGTACTTC. The chain couples TRBV7-2 to TRBJ2-5; D remains ambiguous. The CDR3 is 11 residues long. CDR1 and CDR2 (germline): SGHTA, FQGNSA. The V end was cut by 4 bases, the J end by 1 base, with 1 base between.

CDR3: CASSVGSGSYEQYF. CDR3 bases: TGTGCCAGCAGCGTAGGATCAGGCTCCTACGAGCAGTACTTC. The chain links TRBV9 to TRBJ2-7; no clear D. The V end was cut by 0 bases, the J end by 0 bases, with 7 bases between. The CDR3 consists of 14 residues. Germline CDR1 SGDLS, CDR2 YYNGEE.

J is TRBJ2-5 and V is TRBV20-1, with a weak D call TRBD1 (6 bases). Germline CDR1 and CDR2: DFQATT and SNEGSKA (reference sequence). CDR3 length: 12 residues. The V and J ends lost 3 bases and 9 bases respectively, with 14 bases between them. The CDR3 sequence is CSASYRATAQYF. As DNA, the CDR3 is TGCAGTGCTAGTTACAGGGCTACGGCCCAGTACTTC.

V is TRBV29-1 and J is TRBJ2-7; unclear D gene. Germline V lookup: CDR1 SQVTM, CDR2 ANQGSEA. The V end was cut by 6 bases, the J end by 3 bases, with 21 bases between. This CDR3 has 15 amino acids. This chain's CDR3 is CSVPRTDYPIYEQYF. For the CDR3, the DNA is TGCAGCGTCCCCCGGACCGATTATCCAATCTACGAGCAGTACTTC.

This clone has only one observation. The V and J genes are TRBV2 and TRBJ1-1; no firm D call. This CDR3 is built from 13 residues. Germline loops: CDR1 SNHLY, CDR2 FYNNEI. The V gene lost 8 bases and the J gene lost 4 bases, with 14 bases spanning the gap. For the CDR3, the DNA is TGTGCCAGCTGGGGTTATTTTTCCACTGAAGCTTTCTTT. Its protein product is CASWGYFSTEAFF.

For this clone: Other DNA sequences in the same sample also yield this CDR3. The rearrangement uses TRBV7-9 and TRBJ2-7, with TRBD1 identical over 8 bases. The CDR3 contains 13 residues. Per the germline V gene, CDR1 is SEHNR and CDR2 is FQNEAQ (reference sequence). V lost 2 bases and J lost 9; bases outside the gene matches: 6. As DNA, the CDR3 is TGTGCCAGCAGCTTAACAGGGGGGCATTGGCAGTACTTC. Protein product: CASSLTGGHWQYF. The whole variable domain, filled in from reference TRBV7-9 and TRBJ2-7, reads DTGVSQNPRHKITKRGQNVTFRCDPISEHNRLYWYRQTLGQGPEFLTYFQNEAQLEKSRLLSDRFSAERPKGSFSTLEIQRTEQGDSAMYLCASSLTGGHWQYFGPGTRLTVT.

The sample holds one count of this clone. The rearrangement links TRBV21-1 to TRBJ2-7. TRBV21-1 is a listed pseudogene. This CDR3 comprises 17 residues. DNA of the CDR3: TGTGCCAGCAGCCCAAAAAACAAGAACGAGAACCCCTACGAGCAGTACTTC. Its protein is CASSPKNKNENPYEQYF.

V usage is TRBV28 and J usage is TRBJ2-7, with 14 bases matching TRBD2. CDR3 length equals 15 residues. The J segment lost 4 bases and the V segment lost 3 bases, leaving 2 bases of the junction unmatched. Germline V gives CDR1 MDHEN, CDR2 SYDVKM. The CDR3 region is CASSFGTSGSYEQYF. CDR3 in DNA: TGTGCCAGCAGTTTCGGGACTAGCGGGAGTTACGAGCAGTACTTC.

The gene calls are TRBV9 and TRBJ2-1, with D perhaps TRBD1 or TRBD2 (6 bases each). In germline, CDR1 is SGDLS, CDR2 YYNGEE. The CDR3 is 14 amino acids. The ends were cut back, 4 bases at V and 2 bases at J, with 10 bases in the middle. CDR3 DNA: TGTGCCAGCAGCTCGAGGGGGGCCTACAATGAGCAGTTCTTC. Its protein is CASSSRGAYNEQFF.

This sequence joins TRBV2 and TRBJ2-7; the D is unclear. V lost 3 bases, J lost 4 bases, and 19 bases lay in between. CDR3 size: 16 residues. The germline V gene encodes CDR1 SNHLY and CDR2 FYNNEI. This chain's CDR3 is CASSEFGSRAGYEQYF. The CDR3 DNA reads TGTGCCAGCAGTGAGTTTGGGTCCCGAGCCGGGTACGAGCAGTACTTC. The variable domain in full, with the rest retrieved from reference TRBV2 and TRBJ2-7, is EPEVTQTPSHQVTQMGQEVILRCVPISNHLYFYWYRQILGQKVEFLVSFYNNEISEKSEIFDDQFSVERPDGSNFTLKIRSTKLEDSAMYFCASSEFGSRAGYEQYFGPGTRLTVT.

This chain's CDR3 is CASSGIPGTGEQFF. The CDR3 DNA reads TGTGCCAGCAGTGGGATTCCGGGGACTGGGGAGCAGTTCTTC. The chain employs TRBV6-4 and TRBJ2-1, with D perhaps TRBD2 (6 bases). The CDR3 consists of 14 residues. Trimming removed 4 bases at V and 10 bases at J, with 17 bases between. The germline CDR1 and CDR2 sequences are MRHNA and SNTAGT.

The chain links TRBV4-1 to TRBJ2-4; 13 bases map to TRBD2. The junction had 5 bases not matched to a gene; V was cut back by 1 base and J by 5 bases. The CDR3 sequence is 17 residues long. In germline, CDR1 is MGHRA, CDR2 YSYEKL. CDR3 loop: CASSQGRLAGGENIQYF. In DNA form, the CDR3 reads TGCGCCAGCAGCCAAGGAAGACTAGCGGGAGGAGAAAACATTCAGTACTTC.

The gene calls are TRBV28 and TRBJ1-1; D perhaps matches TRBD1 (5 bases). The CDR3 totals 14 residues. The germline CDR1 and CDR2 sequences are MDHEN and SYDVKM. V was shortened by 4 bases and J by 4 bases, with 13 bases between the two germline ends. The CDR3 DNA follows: TGTGCCAGCAGTTGGGGCCAGACACTCACTGAAGCTTTCTTT. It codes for CASSWGQTLTEAFF.

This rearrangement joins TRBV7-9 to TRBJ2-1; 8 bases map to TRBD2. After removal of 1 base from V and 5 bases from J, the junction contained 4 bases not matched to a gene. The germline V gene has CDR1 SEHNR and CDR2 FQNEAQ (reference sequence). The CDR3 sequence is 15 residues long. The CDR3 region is CASSLGTSWDNEQFF. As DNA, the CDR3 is TGTGCCAGCAGCTTAGGGACTAGCTGGGACAATGAGCAGTTCTTC.

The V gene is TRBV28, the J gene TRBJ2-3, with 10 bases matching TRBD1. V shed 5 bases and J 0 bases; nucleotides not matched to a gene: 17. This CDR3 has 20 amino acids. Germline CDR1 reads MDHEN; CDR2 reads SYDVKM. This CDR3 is CASSIMTGGWSKLSTDTQYF. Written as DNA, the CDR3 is TGTGCCAGCAGTATCATGACAGGGGGCTGGTCCAAGCTTAGCACAGATACGCAGTATTTT.

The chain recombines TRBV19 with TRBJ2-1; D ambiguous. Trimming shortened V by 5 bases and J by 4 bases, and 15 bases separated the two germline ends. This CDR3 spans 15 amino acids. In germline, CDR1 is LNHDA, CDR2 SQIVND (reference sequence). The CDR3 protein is CASSSGTLGYNEQFF. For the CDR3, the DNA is TGTGCCAGTAGTTCGGGTACCCTGGGTTACAATGAGCAGTTCTTC. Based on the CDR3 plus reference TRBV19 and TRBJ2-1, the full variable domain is DGGITQSPKYLFRKEGQNVTLSCEQNLNHDAMYWYRQDPGQGLRLIYYSQIVNDFQKGDIAEGYSVSREKKESFPLTVTSAQKNPTAFYLCASSSGTLGYNEQFFGPGTRLTVL.

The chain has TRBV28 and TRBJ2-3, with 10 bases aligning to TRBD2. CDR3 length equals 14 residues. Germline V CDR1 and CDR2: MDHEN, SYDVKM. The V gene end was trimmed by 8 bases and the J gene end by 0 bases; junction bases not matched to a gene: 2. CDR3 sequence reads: CASQTSGSTDTQYF. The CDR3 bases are TGTGCCAGCCAGACTAGCGGGAGCACAGATACGCAGTATTTT.

CDR3 DNA sequence: TGTGCCAGCTCATGGAGGGGGCTGAACACTGAAGCTTTCTTT. The encoded protein is CASSWRGLNTEAFF. The rearrangement links TRBV18 to TRBJ1-1; 7 bases align to TRBD1. Germline CDR1 and CDR2: KGHSH and LQKENI. This CDR3 region has 14 residues. V was pared by 5 bases and J by 0 bases, with 3 bases of the junction left unmatched.

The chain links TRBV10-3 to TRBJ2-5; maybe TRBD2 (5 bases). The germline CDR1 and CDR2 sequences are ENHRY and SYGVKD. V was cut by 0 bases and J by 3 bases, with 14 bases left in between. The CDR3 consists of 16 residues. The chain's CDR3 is CAISESVLAGKETQYF. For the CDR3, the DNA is TGTGCCATCAGTGAGTCGGTTCTTGCCGGGAAAGAGACCCAGTACTTC.

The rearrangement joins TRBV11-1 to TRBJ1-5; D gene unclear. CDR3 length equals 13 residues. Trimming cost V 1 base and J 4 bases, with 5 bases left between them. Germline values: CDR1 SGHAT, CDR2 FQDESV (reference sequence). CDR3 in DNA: TGTGCCAGCAGCTTAGAGGATAATCAGCCCCAGCATTTT. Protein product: CASSLEDNQPQHF.